This TCR beta chain was sequenced during a study of cytomegalovirus exposure and HLA in healthy donors. Study context: T cells numbering around 170 million yielded around 120 million unique TCR beta sequences in an earlier analysis. Of all 380 or so donors who were genotyped, roughly 81% belonged to the Caucasian-associated ancestry cluster. Notes on the study in general: Despite most TCR sequences being rare, some public TCRs occurred in many donors.

As regards this clone: The antigen is not known.

The CDR3 runs 15 residues. CDR1 is MNHEY, CDR2 SMNVEV, per germline (reference sequence). J was trimmed by 9 bases and V by 2 bases; bases with no gene match: 7. With 60 Vbeta and 13 Jbeta primers, the PCR was carried out. Measured with immunoSEQ multiplex PCR; TCRdb has only the in-frame clones, and not every one. Here the sample spans fewer than 55,000 clones, 70% to 85% being singletons. This rearrangement joins TRBV27 to TRBJ1-5; 10 nucleotides agree with TRBD1. Source material: PBMCs. The sequence came from a woman aged 50 to 60 in good health and CMV-seropositive. Here the CDR3 reads CASSLAWTGGRPQHF. CDR3 DNA sequence: TGTGCCAGCAGTTTAGCCTGGACAGGGGGACGGCCCCAGCATTTT.